These 9 T cell receptor beta chains were sequenced from one sample in a study of regulatory T cells in long-lasting Graves disease. Arm-PCR of CDR3 regions and iRepertoire HTBI primers were the basis on which TCR beta libraries were built. Each CDR3 protein is one row after TCRdb ran MiXCR on the multiplex PCR reads. Here the sample spans about 470,000 distinct CDR3 sequences, about 22% being singletons. As to time point: persistent/refractory GD, antithyroid drugs over 5 years with positive TRAb. RNA extracted from PBMCs served as the sequencing template. The sample here was peripheral blood mononuclear cells (PBMCs), taken when the disease was refractory, from a patient treated with antithyroid drugs. These TCRs come from a female donor with Graves disease.

This clonotype was observed many times. CDR3: CASSFWGAGYTF. As DNA, the CDR3 is TGTGCCAGCAGTTTTTGGGGTGCGGGCTACACCTTC. The chain carries TRBV28 and TRBJ1-2; D call uncertain. CDR1 is MDHEN and CDR2 is SYDVKM in the germline V gene. V lost 3 bases and J 8 bases, leaving 10 bases between the germline ends. The CDR3 length is 12 residues.

This clonotype was seen many times. The chain uses TRBV12-3 or TRBV12-4 and TRBJ1-1; no clear D. CDR3 size: 14 residues. Trimming cost V 6 bases and J 2 bases, with 13 bases left between them. CDR3 bases: TGTGCCAGCAGGCCCACCGGGAAAAACACTGAAGCTTTCTTT. Protein sequence: CASRPTGKNTEAFF.

This clonotype was counted between two and nine times. The chain employs TRBV19 and TRBJ2-2; D is perhaps TRBD1 (6 bases). The V and J ends lost 4 bases and 1 base respectively, with 10 bases between them. The germline gives CDR1 LNHDA, CDR2 SQIVND (reference sequence). The CDR3 has 15 residues. CDR3 nucleotide sequence: TGTGCCAGTAGTAGGGGACAAGTGAACACCGGGGAGCTGTTTTTT. Its translation is CASSRGQVNTGELFF.

The chain uses TRBV4-2 and TRBJ1-2, with D unclear. This CDR3 region has 16 residues. The V end lost 0 bases, the J end lost 6 bases, and 17 bases lay between the germline ends. The germline CDR1 and CDR2 sequences are LGHNA and YNFKEQ. Here the CDR3 DNA reads TGTGCCAGCAGCCAAGAAGCGAGGGAAGACTTGGATGGCTACACCTTC. Amino acids: CASSQEAREDLDGYTF.

This clonotype showed up just a few times. This sequence joins TRBV13 and TRBJ2-2; 8 bases fit TRBD2. After removal of 3 bases from V and 6 bases from J, the junction contained 3 bases not matched to a gene. The CDR3 runs to 14 residues. The germline CDR1 and CDR2 sequences are PRHDT and FYEKMQ (reference sequence). CDR3 loop: CASSFGRDSGELFF. The CDR3 DNA reads as TGTGCCAGCAGCTTCGGGAGGGACTCCGGGGAGCTGTTTTTT.

This clonotype was seen ten or more times. The chain uses TRBV2 and TRBJ2-5, with D perhaps matching TRBD1 or TRBD2 (5 bases each). Trimming took off 2 bases at V and 2 bases at J, with 12 bases between the two ends. The CDR3 extends over 15 amino acids. Germline values: CDR1 SNHLY, CDR2 FYNNEI. The CDR3 reads CASSEFGAAQETQYF. CDR3 coding DNA: TGTGCCAGCAGTGAATTCGGGGCAGCTCAAGAGACCCAGTACTTC.

The chain couples TRBV6-1 to TRBJ1-4; the match to TRBD1 covers 7 bases. The V gene end was trimmed by 5 bases and the J gene end by 7 bases; junction bases not matched to a gene: 10. Germline-derived CDR1 and CDR2 are MNHNS and SASEGT. The CDR3 extends over 15 amino acids. The CDR3 DNA reads as TGTGCCAGCAGTAATCGACAGGGCGCCATTGAAAAACTGTTTTTT. This codes for CASSNRQGAIEKLFF.

This chain uses TRBV9 with TRBJ1-2; possibly TRBD1 for D (5 bases). V shed 7 bases and J shed 8 bases, with 12 bases lying between them. This CDR3 comprises 11 residues. Per germline, CDR1 SGDLS and CDR2 YYNGEE. CDR3 in amino acids: CASGRGEGYTF. The DNA for the CDR3 is TGTGCCAGCGGGCGGGGGGAGGGCTACACCTTC.

The J gene is TRBJ1-4, the V gene TRBV2; 10 bases are shared with TRBD1. Per the germline V gene, CDR1 is SNHLY and CDR2 is FYNNEI. The CDR3 totals 15 residues. V shed 5 bases, J shed 8 bases, and the junction held 8 bases outside the gene matches. The CDR3 coding sequence is TGTGCCAGCAGTCTCCCCGGGACAGGGGAAGAAAAACTGTTTTTT. It yields the protein CASSLPGTGEEKLFF.